Here is one TCR beta chain with its context. The sample is drawn from a study of blood T cell repertoires in COVID-19. Libraries were prepared by immunoSEQ multiplex PCR; TCRdb keeps only in-frame clonotypes and omits some of them. The sample consists of about 160,000 clones, about 80% of them appearing once. The V gene's germline CDR1 is SGHTA and CDR2 FQGNSA. Trimming took off 5 bases at V and 1 base at J, with 13 bases between the two ends. This CDR3 is 15 amino acids long. The receptor was isolated from a woman of 80 years or more with acute or convalescent COVID-19. The chain recombines TRBV7-2 with TRBJ2-3; TRBD2 is a possible D gene (6 bases). The sample was peripheral blood. DNA for the CDR3: TGTGCCAGCAGCCAAAGATCTAGCGGCACAGATACGCAGTATTTT. This encodes CASSQRSSGTDTQYF.